The entry that follows covers one TCR beta chain sequence. The data were obtained in a study of CD8 T cells in Susac syndrome. From blood CD8+ and CD4+ T cells, TCR beta sequences were generated. RNA in amounts of roughly 0.5 to 1 ug was reverse transcribed with random hexamers. immunoSEQ multiplex PCR amplified TCR beta CDR3 across 54 Vbeta, 13 Jbeta. TCRdb processed the immunoSEQ multiplex PCR reads anew with MiXCR; each CDR3 protein has one entry. The sample contains around 80,000 distinct CDR3 sequences, just under 95% of which appear only once. CDR3 length equals 16 residues. Trimming stripped 4 bases from V and 0 bases from J, with 14 bases between.

The TCR comes from a human donor in good health. The chain links TRBV12-3 or TRBV12-4 to TRBJ2-3, with TRBD2 as a possible D gene (7 bases). Material for sequencing was CD8+ T cells from PBMCs. The CDR3 is CASSSPSGGSTDTQYF. CDR3 DNA: TGTGCCAGCAGTTCCCCTTCGGGGGGCAGCACAGATACGCAGTATTTT.